The 21 T cell receptor beta chains below come from one sample, sequenced in a study of post-analysis software for immune sequencing data. No cognate antigen is known for these TCRs. Incorporated into the TCR beta cDNA libraries were unique molecular identifiers, which served to reduce PCR and sequencing biases. In TCRdb, the PCR reads were re-called with MiXCR into one record per CDR3 protein. Among hundreds of thousands of distinct CDR3 sequences, about 32% were seen once, and the ten largest hold 0.5% to 0.6%. Study-wide findings and caveats: Elevated frequency relative to controls characterized roughly five TRBV segments in patients, TRBV5-6, TRBV5-1 and TRBV20-1 among them.

Sequences were obtained from blood. The receptor set was obtained from a girl aged 10 to 17 with multiple sclerosis.

This chain connects TRBV12-3 or TRBV12-4 to TRBJ1-1; D not resolved. Trimming pared 5 bases from V and 4 bases from J, leaving 14 bases between. This CDR3 region has 14 residues. The CDR3 nucleotides read TGTGCCAGCAGTCCGGGTCCCGTGGGCACTGAAGCTTTCTTT. Translating gives CASSPGPVGTEAFF.

This chain uses TRBV24-1 with TRBJ2-1; D not resolved. Germline CDR1 KGHDR, CDR2 SFDVKD. CDR3 length: 15 amino acids. Trimming stripped 3 bases from V and 3 bases from J, with 11 bases between. The DNA for the CDR3 is TGTGCCACCAGTGATCTCCAGGATTTCTACAATGAGCAGTTCTTC. The encoded protein is CATSDLQDFYNEQFF.

This clonotype came up a few times. This chain uses TRBV2 with TRBJ2-5, with 10 bases matching TRBD2. CDR1 and CDR2 (germline): SNHLY, FYNNEI. With 4 bases clipped from V and 3 bases from J, the junction kept 5 bases outside the gene matches. The CDR3 sequence is 15 residues long. CDR3 sequence (DNA): TGTGCCAGCAGTGCCCAAGGACTAGCGGAAGAGACCCAGTACTTC. As protein: CASSAQGLAEETQYF.

This clonotype has a count of ten or more. The chain is built from TRBV29-1 and TRBJ2-5; D possibly matches TRBD1 or TRBD2 (6 bases each). Germline lookup yields CDR1 SQVTM and CDR2 ANQGSEA. Trimming took off 8 bases at V and 0 bases at J, with 19 bases between the two ends. CDR3 length: 15 residues. As DNA, the CDR3 is TGCAGCCATAGGGATACGGGGGCTAACCAAGAGACCCAGTACTTC. Its protein is CSHRDTGANQETQYF.

The rearrangement joins TRBV20-1 to TRBJ2-1, with 7 positions matching TRBD2. CDR3 length: 16 residues. V gave up 0 bases and J gave up 2 bases; unmatched junction bases: 7. Germline CDR1 DFQATT, CDR2 SNEGSKA (reference sequence). DNA for the CDR3: TGCAGTGCTAGAGATCCTAGAAGCGGGGCCTACAATGAGCAGTTCTTC. As protein: CSARDPRSGAYNEQFF.

This clonotype was seen ten or more times. The chain has TRBV12-3 or TRBV12-4 and TRBJ2-7; 8 bases align to TRBD1. The V gene end was trimmed by 5 bases and the J gene end by 2 bases; junction bases not matched to a gene: 5. CDR3 length equals 14 residues. The CDR3 DNA follows: TGTGCCAGCAGTCTCCTACAGGGGGCCTACGAGCAGTACTTC. It is translated as CASSLLQGAYEQYF.

The V and J genes are TRBV3-1 and TRBJ1-2, with unresolved D. Germline assignment: CDR1 LGHDT and CDR2 YNNKEL (reference sequence). This CDR3 has 13 residues. Deletions cut 4 bases from V and 7 bases from J, with 13 bases between. The CDR3: CASSPGQGSGYTF. CDR3 nucleotide sequence: TGTGCCAGCAGCCCTGGTCAAGGGAGTGGCTACACCTTC.

The rearrangement links TRBV20-1 to TRBJ2-1; D not certain. Germline V CDR1 and CDR2: DFQATT, SNEGSKA (reference sequence). The CDR3 loop spans 11 amino acids. Trimming removed 3 bases from V and 5 bases from J, with 5 bases in between. CDR3 region: CSASPDNEQFF. CDR3 nucleotides: TGCAGTGCTAGTCCAGACAATGAGCAGTTCTTC.

This chain uses TRBV20-1 with TRBJ2-1; 11 bases are a match to TRBD2. The germline gives CDR1 DFQATT, CDR2 SNEGSKA (reference sequence). V lost 7 bases and J lost 2; bases outside the gene matches: 7. The CDR3 runs 15 residues. The CDR3 DNA follows: TGCAGTGTTAAATTAGCGGGAGGGCCCTACAATGAGCAGTTCTTC. This encodes CSVKLAGGPYNEQFF.

DNA of the CDR3: TGTGCCAGCAGAGACCGGGCAGGGGTTTATAATTCACCCCTCCACTTT. It translates to CASRDRAGVYNSPLHF. The chain combines TRBV7-2 with TRBJ1-6, with a tentative D call TRBD1 (6 bases). The CDR3 loop spans 16 amino acids. V was shortened by 6 bases and J by 4 bases, with 16 bases between the two germline ends. Germline V gives CDR1 SGHTA, CDR2 FQGNSA.

This clonotype was seen a handful of times. The chain is built from TRBV7-9 and TRBJ1-2, with 8 positions matching TRBD1. The CDR3 has 15 residues. V lost 5 bases and J lost 4; bases outside the gene matches: 9. Germline V gene sequence: CDR1 SEHNR, CDR2 FQNEAQ (reference sequence). The CDR3 nucleotides read TGTGCCAGCAGCATTGGACAGGGAAATCCCTATGGCTACACCTTC. This codes for CASSIGQGNPYGYTF.

This clonotype was seen a single time. Since the CDR3 does not end with the conserved phenylalanine or tryptophan, this likely comes from a read error. V gene TRBV20-1 combines with J gene TRBJ2-5; no definite D call. Per germline, CDR1 DFQATT and CDR2 SNEGSKA (reference sequence). The CDR3 is 13 amino acids. The V end was cut by 1 base, the J end by 1 base, with 7 bases between. Written as DNA, the CDR3 is TGCAGTGCTAGAGGAAAATTCCAAGAGACCCAGTACGTC. It codes for CSARGKFQETQYV.

The table lists this clonotype with a count of one. V gene TRBV20-1 combines with J gene TRBJ2-3; no reliable D call. The CDR3 is 17 amino acids. The germline V gene encodes CDR1 DFQATT and CDR2 SNEGSKA (reference sequence). Trimming took off 0 bases at V and 6 bases at J, with 22 bases between the two ends. DNA of the CDR3: TGCAGTGCTAGAGATCTATCCCCGCGGCTAGGACCGGATACGCAGTATTTT. This codes for CSARDLSPRLGPDTQYF.

This clonotype was detected ten times or more. V usage is TRBV10-3 and J usage is TRBJ2-3; D is ambiguous. Germline V CDR1 and CDR2: ENHRY, SYGVKD. The V and J ends lost 5 bases and 0 bases respectively, with 9 bases between them. The CDR3 totals 14 residues. CDR3 protein: CAISWIQSTDTQYF. The DNA for the CDR3 is TGTGCCATCAGTTGGATACAGAGCACAGATACGCAGTATTTT.

The chain carries TRBV24-1 and TRBJ1-5; 7 bases fit TRBD1. CDR3 length: 16 residues. Looked up from germline, CDR1 is KGHDR and CDR2 is SFDVKD. Trimming removed 2 bases from V and 1 base from J; junction bases left unmatched: 4. CDR3 sequence reads: CATSDSPGGSNQPQHF. CDR3 nucleotide sequence: TGTGCCACCAGTGATTCACCAGGGGGGAGCAATCAGCCCCAGCATTTT.

This clonotype was detected only a few times. The gene calls are TRBV15 and TRBJ2-1, with D possibly matching TRBD1 (6 bases). There are 15 residues in the CDR3. Germline V gene data show CDR1 as LNHNV and CDR2 as YYDKDF (reference sequence). V was cut by 3 bases and J by 6 bases, with 15 bases left in between. CDR3 sequence reads: CATSRAGTRPNEQFF. CDR3 DNA: TGTGCCACCAGCAGGGCAGGGACACGGCCCAATGAGCAGTTCTTC.

This clonotype was seen only a few times. The chain couples TRBV6-2 or TRBV6-3 to TRBJ2-7; TRBD2 matches at 8 bases. With V trimmed by 0 bases and J by 3 bases, 1 base remained unmatched. CDR1 and CDR2 (germline): MNHEY, SVGEGT. There are 14 residues in the CDR3. The CDR3 protein is CASSYSGTSYEQYF. CDR3 coding DNA: TGTGCCAGCAGTTACTCGGGGACTAGCTACGAGCAGTACTTC.

This clonotype was recorded at least ten times. This chain joins TRBV3-1 and TRBJ2-7; no firm D call. This CDR3 has 12 residues. Trimming shortened V by 4 bases and J by 6 bases, and 10 bases separated the two germline ends. Per germline, CDR1 LGHDT and CDR2 YNNKEL (reference sequence). The CDR3 protein is CASSLVGSEQYF. DNA of the CDR3: TGTGCCAGCAGCCTAGTAGGAAGCGAGCAGTACTTC.

CDR3 in DNA: TGCGCCAGCAGCCAAGATGACAGGGGCTACGAGCAGTACTTC. It specifies CASSQDDRGYEQYF. The rearrangement links TRBV4-3 to TRBJ2-7; 8 bases are shared with TRBD1. Germline loops: CDR1 LGHNA, CDR2 YSLEER. This CDR3 contains 14 residues. V lost 0 bases to trimming and J lost 3 bases; unmatched junction nucleotides: 1.

The chain employs TRBV5-1 and TRBJ2-2; D is perhaps TRBD1 or TRBD2 (6 bases each). Trimming left V 4 bases short and J 6 bases short, with 19 bases between. The CDR3 loop spans 16 amino acids. The germline V gene encodes CDR1 SGHRS and CDR2 YFSETQ. CDR3 nucleotide sequence: TGCGCCAGCAGCCCTAGCACGGGGGCGTTCGCCGGGGAGCTGTTTTTT. Protein: CASSPSTGAFAGELFF.

This clonotype was seen more than once but under ten times. The chain combines TRBV20-1 with TRBJ2-1; D is tentatively TRBD1 or TRBD2 (5 bases each). Trimming took 3 bases from V and 8 from J, leaving 17 bases between them. CDR1 and CDR2 from the germline V gene are DFQATT and SNEGSKA (reference sequence). CDR3 length equals 14 residues. The CDR3 sequence: CSASLGTSVDEQFF. The DNA of the CDR3 is TGCAGTGCTAGCTTAGGGACCTCAGTGGATGAGCAGTTCTTC.